Below are 27 T cell receptor beta chains sequenced from a single sample in a study of glioma-infiltrating T cells. Using RNA template, CDR3s of TCR alpha and beta were amplified with iRepertoire arm-PCR. MiXCR, run by TCRdb on the multiplex PCR reads, gives a single entry per CDR3 protein. The data show about 130,000 distinct CDR3 sequences, approximately 23% seen once. Sequenced input: glioma tissue, nonneoplastic brain tissue, or PBMCs (not recorded which). The receptors originated from a human donor with low-grade glioma or glioblastoma, undergoing nonglioma brain surgery, or in good health (not recorded which).

Notes on this clonotype: A clone one base away is much larger, so this may be a read error. V usage is TRBV4-1 and J usage is TRBJ2-4; D remains ambiguous. Germline values: CDR1 MGHRA, CDR2 YSYEKL. This CDR3 is 16 amino acids long. The germline V and J ends were trimmed by 1 base and 7 bases, with 17 bases remaining between them. DNA for the CDR3: TGCGCCAGCAGCCAAGCCCCCGGATTCGTAGGGAACATTCAGTACTTC. It codes for CASSQAPGFVGNIQYF.

Many counts were recorded for this clonotype. The chain couples TRBV24-1 to TRBJ2-1; 7 positions agree with TRBD2. There are 13 residues in the CDR3. The V gene end was trimmed by 5 bases and the J gene end by 6 bases; junction bases not matched to a gene: 3. Germline-derived CDR1 and CDR2 are KGHDR and SFDVKD. CDR3 amino acids: CATSAPGGNEQFF. CDR3 nucleotides: TGTGCCACCAGTGCCCCGGGGGGCAATGAGCAGTTCTTC.

At least ten counts were recorded for this clonotype. The chain carries TRBV12-3 or TRBV12-4 and TRBJ2-1, with D unclear. V lost 0 bases and J 6 bases, leaving 0 bases between the germline ends. This CDR3 comprises 11 residues. This CDR3 reads CASSLANEQFF. The CDR3 coding sequence is TGTGCCAGCAGTTTAGCCAATGAGCAGTTCTTC.

In this sample, this clonotype turned up a few times. The chain has TRBV4-1 and TRBJ2-5, with TRBD1 matching over 11 bases. CDR1 and CDR2 from the germline V gene are MGHRA and YSYEKL. This CDR3 spans 16 amino acids. V shed 1 base, J shed 6 bases, and the junction held 7 bases outside the gene matches. The CDR3 region has the DNA TGCGCCAGCAGCCAAGGAACCGGGACAGGGGGGCAGACCCAGTACTTC. Protein sequence: CASSQGTGTGGQTQYF.

Many counts were recorded for this clonotype. This chain connects TRBV18 to TRBJ1-1, with D unresolved. The V gene's germline CDR1 is KGHSH and CDR2 LQKENI. Deletions cut 0 bases from V and 3 bases from J, with 11 bases between. The CDR3 is 15 amino acids. The CDR3 DNA follows: TGTGCCAGCTCACCACCTTCTATCGGTGACACTGAAGCTTTCTTT. Translating it yields CASSPPSIGDTEAFF.

Of note for this clonotype: This may arise from a read error, as a much more abundant clone is one base away. The chain couples TRBV5-1 to TRBJ1-1; 9 bases map to TRBD1. This CDR3 is built from 14 residues. The germline gives CDR1 SGHRS, CDR2 YFSETQ. The CDR3 spells CAISYRDRVSEAFF. Here the CDR3 DNA reads TGCGCCATCAGCTACCGGGACAGGGTCTCTGAAGCTTTCTTT.

This clonotype was detected ten times or more. The chain recombines TRBV7-6 with TRBJ2-7; D possibly corresponds to TRBD2 (5 bases). Between the trimmed V and J ends, which lost 0 bases and 2 bases, there was a span of 11 bases. Germline values: CDR1 SGHVS, CDR2 FNYEAQ. There are 15 residues in the CDR3. In DNA, the CDR3 is TGTGCCAGCAGCTTAGCGTATGGAGGACCCTACGAGCAGTACTTC. It encodes CASSLAYGGPYEQYF.

Remarks on this clonotype: With a much larger clone just one base away, this may be a read error. The rearrangement joins TRBV2 to TRBJ2-5; 9 bases are a match to TRBD2. The germline V gene encodes CDR1 SNHLY and CDR2 FYNNEI. The CDR3 is made up of 15 amino acids. The CDR3 protein is CASSSISGSQEAQYF. For the CDR3, the DNA is TGTGCCAGCAGTTCAATTAGCGGGAGTCAAGAGGCCCAGTACTTC.

This clonotype appeared a few times. The chain links TRBV19 to TRBJ2-5, with D possibly TRBD2 on 5 matching bases. This CDR3 is built from 14 residues. The germline gives CDR1 LNHDA, CDR2 SQIVND (reference sequence). Deletions cut 0 bases from V and 3 bases from J, with 8 bases between. The CDR3 sequence: CASSIEPAEETQYF. Here the CDR3 DNA reads TGTGCCAGTAGTATAGAGCCAGCGGAAGAGACCCAGTACTTC.

This clonotype appeared many times. The CDR3 nucleotides are TGCAGTGCTACCTGGACAGGGAAGTCAGATACGCAGTATTTT. It yields the protein CSATWTGKSDTQYF. The rearrangement joins TRBV20-1 to TRBJ2-3; the match to TRBD1 covers 8 bases. CDR1 is DFQATT, CDR2 SNEGSKA, per germline (reference sequence). Losses at the gene ends were 4 bases for V and 4 bases for J; bases not matched to a gene: 7. This CDR3 region has 14 residues.

This clonotype occurred many times. The chain couples TRBV28 to TRBJ1-5, with a possible D match to TRBD1 (6 bases). V lost 8 bases and J lost 4, with 9 bases in between. This CDR3 spans 12 amino acids. CDR1 and CDR2 from the germline V gene are MDHEN and SYDVKM. This CDR3 reads CASVTGNQPQHF. The DNA of the CDR3 is TGTGCCAGCGTAACAGGGAATCAGCCCCAGCATTTT.

This clonotype was seen many times. The gene calls are TRBV29-1 and TRBJ2-3; a weak D match, TRBD2 (6 bases). The CDR3 extends over 15 amino acids. V dropped 6 bases and J dropped 3 bases, with 19 bases sitting between them. The germline CDR1 and CDR2 sequences are SQVTM and ANQGSEA. For the CDR3, the DNA is TGCAGCGTCCTAGGACTAAATGGTGTTACAGATACGCAGTATTTT. Protein: CSVLGLNGVTDTQYF.

This clonotype was recorded at least ten times. The rearrangement uses TRBV6-2 or TRBV6-3 and TRBJ2-7; D unclear. Germline loops: CDR1 MNHEY, CDR2 SVGEGT. Trimming pared 4 bases from V and 0 bases from J, leaving 7 bases between. The CDR3 runs 13 residues. The CDR3 DNA is TGTGCCAGCAGTTTCCAGAGCTCCTACGAGCAGTACTTC. Protein sequence: CASSFQSSYEQYF.

This clonotype was recorded a few times. The rearrangement joins TRBV7-9 to TRBJ2-7, with TRBD2 matching over 9 bases. Germline V gene lookup returns CDR1 SEHNR and CDR2 FQNEAQ (reference sequence). This CDR3 spans 15 amino acids. With V trimmed by 4 bases and J by 1 base, 5 bases remained unmatched. The CDR3 here is CASSSSGRRSYEQYF. CDR3 sequence (DNA): TGTGCCAGCAGCTCCAGCGGGAGGAGATCCTACGAGCAGTACTTC. Full variable domain (outside the CDR3, taken from reference TRBV7-9 and TRBJ2-7): DTGVSQNPRHKITKRGQNVTFRCDPISEHNRLYWYRQTLGQGPEFLTYFQNEAQLEKSRLLSDRFSAERPKGSFSTLEIQRTEQGDSAMYLCASSSSGRRSYEQYFGPGTRLTVT.

This clonotype was observed many times. The gene calls are TRBV7-6 and TRBJ2-1; tentatively, D is TRBD2 (6 bases). Germline CDR1 and CDR2: SGHVS and FNYEAQ. Trimming took 4 bases from V and 8 from J, leaving 18 bases between them. The CDR3 sequence is 15 residues long. The CDR3 DNA is TGTGCCAGCAGCTCCGACGCCGGGAGAAAGGATGAGCAGTTCTTC. It is translated as CASSSDAGRKDEQFF. Filled out from reference TRBV7-6 and TRBJ2-1, the complete variable domain reads GAGVSQSPRYKVTKRGQDVALRCDPISGHVSLYWYRQALGQGPEFLTYFNYEAQQDKSGLPNDRFSAERPEGSISTLTIQRTEQRDSAMYRCASSSDAGRKDEQFFGPGTRLTVL.

This clonotype has at least ten counts. The chain is built from TRBV7-2 and TRBJ2-3; D possibly corresponds to TRBD2 (6 bases). Looked up from germline, CDR1 is SGHTA and CDR2 is FQGNSA. Trimming removed 2 bases from V and 4 bases from J, with 16 bases in between. The CDR3 contains 16 residues. CDR3 coding DNA: TGTGCCAGCAGCTTATCTCTAGCGCGCGGCGCAGATACGCAGTATTTT. It yields the protein CASSLSLARGADTQYF.

For this clonotype: At one end, the junction sequence differs from germline, possibly due to a read error. This chain joins TRBV4-1 and TRBJ2-7, with a possible D match to TRBD2 (6 bases). Germline V gives CDR1 MGHRA, CDR2 YSYEKL. The CDR3 extends over 15 amino acids. Written as DNA, the CDR3 is TGCGCCAGCAGCCAAGAGACGGGGGTCTCCTACGAGCTGTACTTC. Amino acid sequence: CASSQETGVSYELYF.

Many counts were recorded for this clonotype. The chain carries TRBV15 and TRBJ2-2; 9 bases match TRBD1. The V gene's germline CDR1 is LNHNV and CDR2 YYDKDF (reference sequence). V lost 3 bases to trimming and J lost 7 bases; unmatched junction nucleotides: 6. CDR3 size: 15 residues. The CDR3 coding sequence is TGTGCCACCAGCAGGGAGGACAGGGGAGGCGGGGAGCTGTTTTTT. Translating gives CATSREDRGGGELFF.

This clonotype has only a few counts. One base away lies a much larger clone, so this may be a sequencing read error. The chain has TRBV18 and TRBJ2-7; 7 bases map to TRBD1. The CDR3 is 15 amino acids. Germline values: CDR1 KGHSH, CDR2 LQKENI. With 0 bases clipped from V and 5 bases from J, the junction kept 7 bases outside the gene matches. Written as DNA, the CDR3 is TGTGCCAGCTCACCACCGTGGCAGGGGGTGGACGAGCAGTACTTC. Protein: CASSPPWQGVDEQYF.

This clonotype was detected ten times or more. This chain links TRBV20-1 with TRBJ2-3; 7 bases map to TRBD2. Germline CDR1 reads DFQATT; CDR2 reads SNEGSKA (reference sequence). After removal of 6 bases from V and 0 bases from J, the junction contained 12 bases not matched to a gene. The CDR3 has 16 residues. This chain's CDR3 is CSASELAAVSTDTQYF. The CDR3 DNA is TGCAGTGCAAGTGAGCTAGCGGCAGTAAGCACAGATACGCAGTATTTT.

This clonotype was seen many times. The chain joins TRBV11-3 to TRBJ2-1, with 8 bases aligning to TRBD2. The J segment lost 9 bases and the V segment lost 5 bases, leaving 9 bases of the junction unmatched. Germline loops: CDR1 SGHNT, CDR2 YENEEA. This CDR3 has 14 residues. The CDR3 DNA reads as TGTGCCAGCAGCCCTCCAAAGCGGGAGAGTGAGCAGTTCTTC. It translates to CASSPPKRESEQFF.

This clonotype was seen ten or more times. The rearrangement uses TRBV7-9 and TRBJ2-2; D not certain. The CDR3 loop spans 12 amino acids. The germline gives CDR1 SEHNR, CDR2 FQNEAQ (reference sequence). V was clipped by 1 base and J by 7 bases, with 4 bases between them. The CDR3 loop reads CASSLVIGELFF. The CDR3 DNA is TGTGCCAGCAGCTTAGTTATCGGGGAGCTGTTTTTT.

This clonotype was picked up many times. The CDR3 sequence: CSAGRDLSYEQYF. The CDR3 DNA reads as TGCAGTGCTGGCCGGGACCTCTCCTACGAGCAGTACTTC. J is TRBJ2-7 and V is TRBV20-1; D possibly uses TRBD1 or TRBD2 (5 bases each). This CDR3 is 13 amino acids long. CDR1 and CDR2 from the germline V gene are DFQATT and SNEGSKA (reference sequence). V lost 5 bases and J lost 0, with 11 bases in between.

This clonotype was counted ten times or more. Here the CDR3 reads CASSEYPGTGTATNEKLFF. Here the CDR3 DNA reads TGTGCCAGCAGTGAATACCCCGGGACAGGGACGGCAACTAATGAAAAACTGTTTTTT. J is TRBJ1-4 and V is TRBV25-1; 9 bases map to TRBD1. The CDR3 runs 19 residues. Germline lookup yields CDR1 MGHDK and CDR2 SYGVNS. V shed 0 bases, J shed 0 bases, and the junction held 8 bases outside the gene matches.

The J gene is TRBJ2-5, the V gene TRBV29-1, with a weak D call TRBD1 (6 bases). From germline, CDR1 is SQVTM and CDR2 ANQGSEA. V lost 3 bases to trimming and J lost 5 bases, with 13 bases between them. CDR3 length: 13 amino acids. CDR3 in DNA: TGCAGCGTTGACAGACAGGTCTTGGAGACCCAGTACTTC. Translating it yields CSVDRQVLETQYF.

Points on this clonotype: Given a much more abundant clone one base away, this may be a read error. This chain links TRBV4-1 with TRBJ2-2; D assignment may be TRBD1 or TRBD2 (6 bases each). The CDR3 covers 16 residues. Per germline, CDR1 MGHRA and CDR2 YSYEKL. V lost 2 bases, J lost 5 bases, and 15 bases lay in between. The CDR3 coding sequence is TGCGCCAGCAGCCAATCGAAAGGGGGGAGTACCGGGGAGCTGTTTTTT. Its translation: CASSQSKGGSTGELFF.

This clonotype was detected many times. This chain connects TRBV6-2 or TRBV6-3 to TRBJ1-1, with 8 bases lining up with TRBD1. Trimming removed 6 bases from V and 5 bases from J; junction bases left unmatched: 8. The germline gives CDR1 MNHEY, CDR2 SVGEGT. This CDR3 is built from 14 residues. The CDR3 DNA reads as TGTGCCAGCAGAATGGACAGGGTGTTTACTGAAGCTTTCTTT. Its translation is CASRMDRVFTEAFF.